Below, 25 T cell receptor beta chains from the same sample are listed, as sequenced in a study of cytomegalovirus exposure and HLA in healthy donors. PCR involved 60 Vbeta and 13 Jbeta primers. Libraries were prepared by immunoSEQ multiplex PCR; TCRdb keeps only in-frame clonotypes and omits some of them. This sample carries approximately 52,000 clones, with roughly an eighth going to the ten biggest clones. Sequencing used PBMCs. These receptors all come from a woman aged 60-70 years in good health and CMV-seropositive.

J is TRBJ1-2 and V is TRBV11-2, with 10 bases that match TRBD1. J lost 8 bases, V lost 2 bases, and 5 bases had no gene match. CDR3 size: 14 residues. CDR1 and CDR2 from the germline V gene are SGHAT and FQNNGV. CDR3 sequence: CASSLSETGGGYTF. The CDR3 DNA is TGTGCCAGCAGCTTATCGGAGACAGGGGGCGGCTACACCTTC.

The gene calls are TRBV11-3 and TRBJ1-1; D uncertain. V gave up 8 bases and J gave up 4 bases, with 11 bases separating them. CDR1 and CDR2 from the germline V gene are SGHNT and YENEEA. The CDR3 is 12 residues long. Written as DNA, the CDR3 is TGTGCCAGCCGAGCGGGGTCCACTGAAGCTTTCTTT. It specifies CASRAGSTEAFF.

This chain joins TRBV10-1 and TRBJ1-1, with D unresolved. In germline, CDR1 is WNHNN, CDR2 SYGVQD (reference sequence). Trimming removed 6 bases from V and 8 bases from J, with 16 bases in between. CDR3 length equals 13 residues. Written as DNA, the CDR3 is TGCGCCAGCAGCGGACTGGCCCCGGGGGAAGCTTTCTTT. Protein: CASSGLAPGEAFF.

The CDR3 loop reads CASSFPGGFGEQYF. CDR3 nucleotides: TGTGCCAGCAGCTTCCCCGGGGGGTTTGGGGAGCAGTACTTC. The chain carries TRBV7-9 and TRBJ2-7; 7 nucleotides match TRBD2. V was pared by 3 bases and J by 7 bases, with 9 bases of the junction left unmatched. CDR1 and CDR2 from the germline V gene are SEHNR and FQNEAQ (reference sequence). The CDR3 totals 14 residues.

The V call is TRBV29-1, the J call TRBJ2-7; tentative D call: TRBD1 (5 bases). V shed 8 bases and J shed 2 bases, with 13 bases lying between them. The germline V gene has CDR1 SQVTM and CDR2 ANQGSEA. The CDR3 extends over 12 amino acids. This CDR3 reads CSILTGAYEQYF. In nucleotides, the CDR3 is TGCAGCATCTTAACAGGAGCCTACGAGCAGTACTTC.

The CDR3: CASSAAVHNSPLHF. The CDR3 coding sequence is TGTGCCAGCAGTGCGGCGGTTCATAATTCACCCCTCCACTTT. The chain is built from TRBV25-1 and TRBJ1-6; D remains unclear. CDR3 size: 14 residues. V gave up 4 bases and J gave up 5 bases, with 9 bases separating them. Germline CDR1 MGHDK, CDR2 SYGVNS.

This chain joins TRBV6-5 and TRBJ2-7; 12 bases line up with TRBD1. V shed 2 bases, J shed 6 bases, and the junction held 8 bases outside the gene matches. The CDR3 extends over 16 amino acids. The germline gives CDR1 MNHEY, CDR2 SVGAGI. The CDR3 region is CASSYGDRGRSGEQYF. The CDR3 DNA is TGTGCCAGCAGTTACGGGGACAGGGGGCGAAGCGGCGAGCAGTACTTC.

V gene TRBV28 combines with J gene TRBJ2-1; 12 bases fit TRBD2. Germline loops: CDR1 MDHEN, CDR2 SYDVKM. The V gene end was trimmed by 7 bases and the J gene end by 1 base; junction bases not matched to a gene: 14. This CDR3 is 19 amino acids long. The CDR3 sequence: CASTTLAGGPRVSYNEQFF. CDR3 sequence (DNA): TGTGCCAGCACTACCCTAGCGGGGGGGCCAAGGGTGTCCTACAATGAGCAGTTCTTC.

V is TRBV27 and J is TRBJ2-1, with a tentative D call TRBD1 (6 bases). CDR1 and CDR2 from the germline V gene are MNHEY and SMNVEV (reference sequence). Trimming left V 4 bases short and J 2 bases short, with 9 bases between. The CDR3 consists of 14 residues. CDR3 nucleotide sequence: TGTGCCAGCAGTTACGGGGACACCTACAATGAGCAGTTCTTC. This translates into CASSYGDTYNEQFF.

The V call is TRBV27, the J call TRBJ2-1; 10 bases align to TRBD1. CDR3 length equals 17 residues. Trimming at V came to 4 bases and at J to 1 base, leaving 7 bases not matched to a gene. The V gene's germline CDR1 is MNHEY and CDR2 SMNVEV (reference sequence). CDR3 loop: CASSSNRDRGSYNEQFF. In nucleotides, the CDR3 is TGTGCCAGCAGTTCGAACCGGGACAGGGGATCCTACAATGAGCAGTTCTTC.

The chain carries TRBV5-6 and TRBJ1-2, with 7 bases fitting TRBD1. This CDR3 region has 14 residues. V lost 2 bases to trimming and J lost 4 bases; unmatched junction nucleotides: 5. Per germline, CDR1 SGHDT and CDR2 YYEEEE. The CDR3 loop reads CASSFEDRAYGYTF. CDR3 sequence (DNA): TGTGCCAGCAGCTTTGAAGACAGGGCCTATGGCTACACCTTC.

This sequence joins TRBV20-1 and TRBJ2-7; D is unresolved. The germline V gene has CDR1 DFQATT and CDR2 SNEGSKA (reference sequence). Trimming took 3 bases from V and 4 from J, leaving 7 bases between them. The CDR3 totals 11 residues. Here the CDR3 reads CSASLEYEQYF. The CDR3 DNA sequence: TGCAGTGCTAGCCTCGAGTACGAGCAGTACTTC.

On this clone: One end of the junction varies from germline; a read error may be responsible. The rearrangement uses TRBV29-1 and TRBJ1-4; 8 bases line up with TRBD1. The CDR3 is 13 residues long. Germline loops: CDR1 SQVTM, CDR2 ANQGSEA. In nucleotides, the CDR3 is TGCAGCGTTATACAGGGGGTGCGGGAAAAACTGCTTTTT. It specifies CSVIQGVREKLLF.

The gene calls are TRBV7-2 and TRBJ2-3, with 10 bases lining up with TRBD2. The germline V gene has CDR1 SGHTA and CDR2 FQGNSA. J gave up 4 bases and V 2 bases, and 3 bases lay outside the gene matches. The CDR3 extends over 15 amino acids. The CDR3 coding sequence is TGTGCCAGCAGCTTACAAGCGGGGGGGGCAGATACGCAGTATTTT. Translating it yields CASSLQAGGADTQYF.

CDR3 DNA: TGTGCCAGCAGCTCAGATTCCAGAGGGCTATACACCTTC. This codes for CASSSDSRGLYTF. This chain connects TRBV11-2 to TRBJ1-2; D not certain. CDR3 length: 13 residues. Between the trimmed V and J ends, which lost 4 bases and 11 bases, there was a span of 17 bases. Germline CDR1 and CDR2: SGHAT and FQNNGV.

Of note for this clone: One end of the junction varies from germline; a read error may be responsible. V and J are TRBV4-1 and TRBJ2-7, with 9 bases fitting TRBD1. CDR1 and CDR2 (germline): MGHRA, YSYEKL. This CDR3 spans 17 amino acids. CDR3: CASSQDGQGSPTYEQHF. CDR3 nucleotides: TGCGCCAGCAGCCAAGATGGACAGGGGTCTCCGACCTACGAGCAGCACTTC.

The rearrangement links TRBV6-1 to TRBJ1-1; D is possibly TRBD1 (5 bases). CDR1 is MNHNS and CDR2 is SASEGT in the germline V gene. The CDR3 totals 13 residues. The ends were cut back, 4 bases at V and 1 base at J, with 7 bases in the middle. The CDR3 sequence is CASSVTGNTEAFF. CDR3 nucleotides: TGTGCCAGCAGTGTTACAGGGAACACTGAAGCTTTCTTT.

This CDR3 reads CASSLSTGPYEQYF. In nucleotides, the CDR3 is TGTGCCAGCAGTTTATCCACAGGACCCTACGAGCAGTACTTC. This sequence joins TRBV28 and TRBJ2-7; a weak D match, TRBD1 (5 bases). V was trimmed by 1 base and J by 2 bases, leaving 9 bases between them. CDR3 size: 14 residues. Germline values: CDR1 MDHEN, CDR2 SYDVKM.

V gene TRBV5-5 combines with J gene TRBJ1-2, with 9 bases aligning to TRBD1. This CDR3 has 13 amino acids. Germline trimming cut 4 bases from V and 8 bases from J; bases unmatched to any gene: 6. Germline values: CDR1 SGHKS, CDR2 YYEKEE (reference sequence). CDR3 loop: CASSTQGAKGYTF. In DNA, the CDR3 is TGTGCCAGCAGCACACAGGGGGCGAAGGGCTACACCTTC.

The chain recombines TRBV7-9 with TRBJ1-5; 7 nucleotides match TRBD1. The CDR3 sequence is 15 residues long. V gave up 2 bases and J gave up 2 bases; unmatched junction bases: 3. Germline values: CDR1 SEHNR, CDR2 FQNEAQ (reference sequence). The CDR3 loop is CASSLSTGGNQPQHF. As DNA, the CDR3 is TGTGCCAGCAGCTTAAGTACAGGGGGCAATCAGCCCCAGCATTTT.

The chain has TRBV7-8 and TRBJ2-2; D remains unclear. The CDR3 spans 13 residues. V lost 5 bases, J lost 6 bases, and 10 bases lay in between. CDR1 and CDR2 from the germline V gene are SGHVS and FQNEAQ. CDR3 sequence: CASSPYQAGELFF. Here the CDR3 DNA reads TGTGCCAGCAGCCCCTACCAGGCCGGGGAGCTGTTTTTT.

This sequence joins TRBV28 and TRBJ1-1; no clear D. Trimming pared 8 bases from V and 4 bases from J, leaving 8 bases between. From germline, CDR1 is MDHEN and CDR2 SYDVKM. The CDR3 length is 11 residues. CDR3 sequence reads: CASWGATEAFF. The CDR3, as DNA: TGTGCCAGCTGGGGAGCCACTGAAGCTTTCTTT.

The CDR3 reads CASSLFGQGAYEQYF. DNA for the CDR3: TGTGCCAGCAGCTTGTTCGGACAGGGGGCCTACGAGCAGTACTTC. The genes are TRBV5-6 and TRBJ2-7; 10 bases map to TRBD1. Germline loops: CDR1 SGHDT, CDR2 YYEEEE. The trim removed 1 base at V and 2 bases at J, leaving 3 bases unmatched. The length of the CDR3 is 15 residues.

With respect to this clone: The junction differs from germline at one of its ends, possibly a read error. The V call is TRBV5-6, the J call TRBJ2-1; D call uncertain. The germline CDR1 and CDR2 sequences are SGHDT and YYEEEE. The CDR3 contains 16 residues. The CDR3 is CASSLAHVSSDNEQFF. CDR3 DNA sequence: TGTGCCAGCAGCTTGGCCCATGTTAGCTCCGACAATGAGCAGTTCTTC.

The chain employs TRBV9 and TRBJ2-7; the D is unclear. Germline lookup yields CDR1 SGDLS and CDR2 YYNGEE. The CDR3 covers 14 residues. The germline V and J ends were trimmed by 0 bases and 2 bases, with 9 bases remaining between them. CDR3 in DNA: TGTGCCAGCAGCGTAGCCCGGAGCGCCTACGAGCAGTACTTC. Translation gives CASSVARSAYEQYF.